Below, 10 T cell receptor beta chains from the same sample are listed, as sequenced in a study of cytomegalovirus exposure and HLA in healthy donors. TCRdb's copy holds only in-frame clones and misses some; the assay was immunoSEQ multiplex PCR. The table includes about 160,000 clones, roughly 86% detected once. The source material was PBMCs. The origin of the receptors is a man aged 18 to 29 in good health and CMV-seropositive.

This clone appeared a single time. This chain links TRBV6-1 with TRBJ2-1, with 8 bases fitting TRBD2. Germline V gene data show CDR1 as MNHNS and CDR2 as SASEGT. The V segment lost 5 bases and the J segment 10 bases; nucleotides outside the gene matches: 7. CDR3 length: 13 amino acids. The CDR3 is CASSPAGVEEQFF. DNA of the CDR3: TGTGCCAGCAGTCCAGCGGGAGTGGAAGAGCAGTTCTTC.

The J gene is TRBJ2-1, the V gene TRBV6-7; 13 bases are shared with TRBD2. TRBV6-7 is flagged as an ORF with uncertain function. The CDR3 is made up of 18 amino acids. With V trimmed by 4 bases and J by 3 bases, 9 bases remained unmatched. The DNA of the CDR3 is TGTGCCAGCAGTTTACCCAGACTAGCGGGAGGCCTCTACAATGAGCAGTTCTTC. This gives the protein CASSLPRLAGGLYNEQFF.

The chain is built from TRBV10-2 and TRBJ2-7; 14 bases match TRBD2. Looked up from germline, CDR1 is WSHSY and CDR2 is SAAADI. CDR3 length: 15 residues. V shed 8 bases and J 4 bases; nucleotides not matched to a gene: 7. Here the CDR3 DNA reads TGCGCCAGCCGCCAGGGACTAGCGGGAGAGTACGAGCAGTACTTC. Residues: CASRQGLAGEYEQYF.

J is TRBJ2-7 and V is TRBV7-9, with D unresolved. V lost 4 bases, J lost 5 bases, and 9 bases lay in between. CDR3 length: 12 residues. In germline, CDR1 is SEHNR, CDR2 FQNEAQ (reference sequence). The CDR3 bases are TGTGCCAGCAGCTCTAGTTTGGACGAGCAGTACTTC. As protein: CASSSSLDEQYF.

CDR3 sequence reads: CASSWTGSQETQYF. The CDR3 nucleotides read TGTGCCAGTAGTTGGACAGGTTCCCAAGAGACCCAGTACTTC. This chain connects TRBV19 to TRBJ2-5; the match to TRBD1 covers 7 bases. The CDR3 loop spans 14 amino acids. CDR1 LNHDA and CDR2 SQIVND come from the germline V gene (reference sequence). After removal of 5 bases from V and 1 base from J, the junction contained 4 bases not matched to a gene.

The rearrangement links TRBV5-5 to TRBJ1-5; 8 bases match TRBD1. Germline V gives CDR1 SGHKS, CDR2 YYEKEE (reference sequence). V shed 2 bases and J 4 bases; nucleotides not matched to a gene: 5. The CDR3 totals 15 residues. This chain's CDR3 is CASSLAGTGNQPQHF. The CDR3 DNA reads TGTGCCAGCAGCTTAGCCGGGACAGGTAATCAGCCCCAGCATTTT. Combining the CDR3 with reference TRBV5-5 and TRBJ1-5 gives the whole variable domain DAGVTQSPTHLIKTRGQQVTLRCSPISGHKSVSWYQQVLGQGPQFIFQYYEKEERGRGNFPDRFSARQFPNYSSELNVNALLLGDSALYLCASSLAGTGNQPQHFGDGTRLSIL.

The chain recombines TRBV2 with TRBJ1-2; weak D call: TRBD1 (5 bases). The V and J ends lost 3 bases and 2 bases respectively, with 7 bases between them. CDR1 and CDR2 from the germline V gene are SNHLY and FYNNEI. The CDR3 runs to 13 residues. The CDR3 nucleotides are TGTGCCAGCAGTGACAAGGGGAACTATGGCTACACCTTC. It yields the protein CASSDKGNYGYTF.

V gene TRBV5-4 combines with J gene TRBJ2-1; D is possibly TRBD2 (6 bases). CDR1 and CDR2 (germline): SGHNT, YYREEE (reference sequence). The germline V and J ends were trimmed by 4 bases and 8 bases, with 19 bases remaining between them. The CDR3 extends over 15 amino acids. CDR3 sequence (DNA): TGTGCCAGCAGCGGCCGGAGGGCCGCTCTCTATGAGCAGTTCTTC. Translating it yields CASSGRRAALYEQFF.

V and J are TRBV28 and TRBJ2-1; 15 bases are shared with TRBD2. CDR3 length: 15 residues. The J segment lost 7 bases and the V segment lost 5 bases, leaving 3 bases of the junction unmatched. Germline-derived CDR1 and CDR2 are MDHEN and SYDVKM. The CDR3: CASSPGLAGGNEQFF. DNA for the CDR3: TGTGCCAGCAGTCCTGGACTAGCGGGAGGGAATGAGCAGTTCTTC.

The J gene is TRBJ1-4, the V gene TRBV19, with TRBD1 matching over 8 bases. V lost 5 bases and J lost 9; bases outside the gene matches: 5. The germline V gene has CDR1 LNHDA and CDR2 SQIVND (reference sequence). The CDR3 loop spans 13 amino acids. CDR3 bases: TGTGCCAGTAGTCCGCAGGGGGCGAAAAAACTGTTTTTT. It yields the protein CASSPQGAKKLFF.